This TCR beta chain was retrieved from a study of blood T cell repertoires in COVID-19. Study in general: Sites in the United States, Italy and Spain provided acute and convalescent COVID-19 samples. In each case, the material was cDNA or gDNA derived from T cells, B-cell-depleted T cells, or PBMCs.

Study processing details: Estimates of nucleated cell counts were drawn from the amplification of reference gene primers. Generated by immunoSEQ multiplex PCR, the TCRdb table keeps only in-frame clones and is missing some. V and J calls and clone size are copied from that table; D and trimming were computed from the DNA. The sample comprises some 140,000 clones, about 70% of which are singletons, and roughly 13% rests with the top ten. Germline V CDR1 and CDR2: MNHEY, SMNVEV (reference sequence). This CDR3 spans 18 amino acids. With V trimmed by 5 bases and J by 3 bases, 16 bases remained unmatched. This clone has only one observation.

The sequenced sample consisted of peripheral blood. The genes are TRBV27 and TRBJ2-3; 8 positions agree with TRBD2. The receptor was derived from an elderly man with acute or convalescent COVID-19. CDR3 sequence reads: CASSATYGLAAITDTQYF. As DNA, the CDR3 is TGTGCCAGCAGTGCCACGTACGGACTAGCTGCAATTACAGATACGCAGTATTTT.